A single T cell receptor beta chain is shown here with its context. There are a few counts of this clone. What this receptor recognizes is not known. The input lacks base qualities; no much larger clone sits a single base away. No treatment had been received by any patient before thyroid surgery. Using T-cell receptor beta sequencing, the researchers looked back retrospectively at clinical samples from patients, gathered between about 2012 and 2019. The V end loses 9 bases and the J end loses 2 bases, and a stretch of 17 bases separates them. From its cysteine to its phenylalanine, the CDR3 spans 15 amino acids. Only the CDR3 part of the read is kept: 45 bases, read in frame from the first base. CDR1 MNHEY and CDR2 SMNVEV were looked up in the germline V gene (reference sequence). This record comes from a study of metastatic and nonmetastatic thyroid tumors (dated by TCRdb to the early 2020s). Some background on the complete study: Repertoires from peripheral blood and from tumor or nodule tissue samples of malignant and benign thyroid patients were compared.

Preparation of the library involved PCR. The sample was run on an Illumina HiSeq 4000. High-throughput sequencing was used to profile the CDR3 region of the TCR beta-chain in every patient. The authors' analysis ran thus. Drawing on CDR3 differences between clinicopathological groups, the researchers built a classifier meant to tell apart patients with distant-metastatic papillary thyroid cancer. The Shannon index was used to measure repertoire diversity, and the Morisita-Horn index was used to measure how similar tumor and blood repertoires were. Clones were called with MiXCR by TCRdb after fastp trimmed the public reads at Q25, and only in-frame beta chains were retained. TCRdb, not the authors, supplied the V and J calls. The sample table contains about 35,000 clones; only one count was recorded for 25% to 35% of them. The top ten clonotypes cover 6% to 8% of the sample. Study-wide conclusions, independent of this receptor: In both blood and tumor samples, malignant tumors were reported to have significantly higher TCR beta diversity than benign nodules.

This sequence uses TRBV27 and TRBJ2-1; D gene: possibly TRBD2, on 7 matching bases. The sequence was collected from a female donor with papillary thyroid cancer or a benign thyroid nodule (not recorded which). Some clones in this sample may be carry-over from other donors' samples. Sequencing was done on a sample of blood. The nucleotide sequence reads TGTGCCAGTAGGGGCGGGGGCCGCGCCTACAATGAGCAGTTCTTC. It specifies CASRGGGRAYNEQFF.